The 4 T cell receptor beta chains below were found in one sample sequenced in a study of Graves' ophthalmopathy and Graves' hyperthyroidism. RNA transcripts yielded amplified TCR beta CDR3 regions. A first-round RT-PCR used HTBI primers, followed by a second-round multiplex PCR. Each CDR3 protein gets one entry after TCRdb re-called the multiplex PCR reads with MiXCR. Of 650,000 to 800,000 distinct CDR3 sequences listed, over 40% were seen once; the top ten hold around 3.3%. Sequencing was carried out using peripheral blood. Receptors were obtained from an adult man with Graves' ophthalmopathy.

The genes are TRBV24-1 and TRBJ2-3, with 8 bases aligning to TRBD2. The V gene's germline CDR1 is KGHDR and CDR2 SFDVKD. Trimming at V came to 4 bases and at J to 0 bases, leaving 8 bases not matched to a gene. The CDR3 is 17 amino acids. The CDR3 DNA is TGTGCCACCAGTGACCCCGGGACTAGAAAAAGCACAGATACGCAGTATTTT. Protein product: CATSDPGTRKSTDTQYF.

Comments on this clonotype: A junction end diverges from the germline sequence, so it may reflect a read error. The rearrangement uses TRBV13 and TRBJ2-7; 7 bases are a match to TRBD2. This CDR3 contains 15 residues. The germline V gene encodes CDR1 PRHDT and CDR2 FYEKMQ (reference sequence). The chain's CDR3 is CASRAWGGSSYEQYF. The CDR3 DNA reads as TGCGCCAGCAGGGCATGGGGGGGATCTTCCTACGAGCAGTACTTC.

The CDR3 DNA is TGTGCCAGCAGTCGCGGACGGTTGAACACCGGGGAGCTGTTTTTT. Protein product: CASSRGRLNTGELFF. The chain carries TRBV11-3 and TRBJ2-2, with D hard to call. V was cut by 6 bases and J by 1 base, with 12 bases left in between. This CDR3 comprises 15 residues. Germline loops: CDR1 SGHNT, CDR2 YENEEA.

This clonotype was picked up a small number of times. J is TRBJ2-7 and V is TRBV9; 11 bases line up with TRBD1. V was pared by 0 bases and J by 4 bases, with 6 bases of the junction left unmatched. The length of the CDR3 is 16 residues. Per germline, CDR1 SGDLS and CDR2 YYNGEE. The CDR3 DNA reads TGTGCCAGCAGCGTAGGGGGGACAGGGGGAATGTACGAGCAGTACTTC. It codes for CASSVGGTGGMYEQYF.